This T cell receptor beta chain is from a study of blood T cell repertoires in COVID-19. Study background: Material from acute and convalescent COVID-19 was sourced from the United States, Italy and Spain. The cDNA or gDNA used as material had been derived from T cells, B-cell-depleted T cells, or PBMCs.

Recovered status applied to Cohort 3 donors who had two consecutive negative PCRs. It also applied to those with clearance or with symptom resolution. As handled by the study authors: Amplification from reference gene primers served as the basis for estimated nucleated cell counts. The assay was immunoSEQ multiplex PCR, and TCRdb's table has in-frame clones only and misses some. That table furnishes V, J and clone size, whereas the DNA furnished D and trimming. The repertoire holds about 350,000 clones, with approximately 84% as singletons. Germline V gives CDR1 SNHLY, CDR2 FYNNEI. The CDR3 spans 15 residues. The junction had 7 bases not matched to a gene; V was cut back by 6 bases and J by 3 bases.

The V and J genes are TRBV2 and TRBJ2-5, with TRBD2 matching over 10 bases. Specimen: PBMCs or T cells enriched from blood (not recorded which). This receptor was obtained from a woman younger than 45 who had recovered from COVID-19. CDR3 sequence reads: CASRTPGTSEETQYF. The DNA for the CDR3 is TGTGCCAGCAGAACCCCCGGGACTAGCGAAGAGACCCAGTACTTC.